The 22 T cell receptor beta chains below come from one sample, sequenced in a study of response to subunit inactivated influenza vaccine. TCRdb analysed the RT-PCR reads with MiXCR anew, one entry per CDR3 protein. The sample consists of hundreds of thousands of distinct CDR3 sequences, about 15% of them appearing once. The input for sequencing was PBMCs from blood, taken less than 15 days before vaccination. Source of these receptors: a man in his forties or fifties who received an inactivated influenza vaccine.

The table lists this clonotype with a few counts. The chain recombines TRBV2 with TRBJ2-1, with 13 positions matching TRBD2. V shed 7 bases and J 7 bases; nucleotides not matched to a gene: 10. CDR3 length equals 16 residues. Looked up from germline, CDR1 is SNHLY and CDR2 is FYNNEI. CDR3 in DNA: TGTGCCAGCAACAGACTAGCGGGAGGCTCGGGGAATGAGCAGTTCTTC. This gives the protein CASNRLAGGSGNEQFF.

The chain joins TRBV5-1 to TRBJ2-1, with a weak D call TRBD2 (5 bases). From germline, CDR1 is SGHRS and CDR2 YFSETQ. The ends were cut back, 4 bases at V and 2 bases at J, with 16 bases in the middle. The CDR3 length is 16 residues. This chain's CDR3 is CASSVDSTGTYNEQFF. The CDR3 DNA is TGCGCCAGCAGCGTGGACTCCACTGGCACCTACAATGAGCAGTTCTTC.

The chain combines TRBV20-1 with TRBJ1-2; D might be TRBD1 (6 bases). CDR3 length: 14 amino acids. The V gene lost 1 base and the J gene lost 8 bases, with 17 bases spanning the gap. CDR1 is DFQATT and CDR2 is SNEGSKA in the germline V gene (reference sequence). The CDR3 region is CSARGLGGAGGYTF. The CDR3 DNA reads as TGCAGTGCTAGAGGGCTTGGGGGGGCTGGCGGCTACACCTTC.

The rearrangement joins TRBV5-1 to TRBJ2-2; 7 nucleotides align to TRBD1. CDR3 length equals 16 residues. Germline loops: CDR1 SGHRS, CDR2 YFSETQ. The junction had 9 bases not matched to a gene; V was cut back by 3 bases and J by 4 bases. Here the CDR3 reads CASSSRQGIRTGELFF. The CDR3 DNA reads TGCGCCAGCAGCTCCAGACAGGGTATACGCACCGGGGAGCTGTTTTTT. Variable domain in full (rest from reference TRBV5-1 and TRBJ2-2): KAGVTQTPRYLIKTRGQQVTLSCSPISGHRSVSWYQQTPGQGLQFLFEYFSETQRNKGNFPGRFSGRQFSNSRSEMNVSTLELGDSALYLCASSSRQGIRTGELFFGEGSRLTVL.

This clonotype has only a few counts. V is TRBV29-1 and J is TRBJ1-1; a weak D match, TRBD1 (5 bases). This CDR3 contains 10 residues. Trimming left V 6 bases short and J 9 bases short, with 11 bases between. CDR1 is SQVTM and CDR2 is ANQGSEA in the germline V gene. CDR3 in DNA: TGCAGCGTCGTGGACACAAAAGCTTTCTTT. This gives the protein CSVVDTKAFF.

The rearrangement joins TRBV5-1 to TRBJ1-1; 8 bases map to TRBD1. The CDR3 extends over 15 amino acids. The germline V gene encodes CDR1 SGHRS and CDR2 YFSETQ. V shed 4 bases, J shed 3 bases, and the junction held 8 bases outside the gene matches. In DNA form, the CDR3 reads TGCGCCAGCAGCAACGGACAGGGCCGGGACACTGAAGCTTTCTTT. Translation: CASSNGQGRDTEAFF.

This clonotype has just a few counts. The CDR3 DNA reads TGCGCCAGCAGCCAAGTCCCGGGCGGGGAGCTGTTTTTT. Amino acids: CASSQVPGGELFF. V usage is TRBV4-3 and J usage is TRBJ2-2; D not certain. The V gene lost 1 base and the J gene lost 7 bases, with 7 bases spanning the gap. Germline V lookup: CDR1 LGHNA, CDR2 YSLEER. The length of the CDR3 is 13 residues.

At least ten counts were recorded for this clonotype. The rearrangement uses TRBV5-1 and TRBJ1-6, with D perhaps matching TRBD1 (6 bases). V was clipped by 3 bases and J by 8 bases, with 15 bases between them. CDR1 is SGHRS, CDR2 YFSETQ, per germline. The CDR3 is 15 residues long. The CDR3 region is CASSWLQGGDSPLHF. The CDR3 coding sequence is TGCGCCAGCAGCTGGTTACAGGGAGGGGATTCACCCCTCCACTTT.

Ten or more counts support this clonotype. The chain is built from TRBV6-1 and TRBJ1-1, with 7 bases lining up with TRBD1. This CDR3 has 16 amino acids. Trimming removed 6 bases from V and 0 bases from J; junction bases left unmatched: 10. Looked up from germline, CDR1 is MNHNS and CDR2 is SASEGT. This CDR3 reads CASRTRQGTLNTEAFF. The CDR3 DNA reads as TGTGCCAGCAGGACCCGACAGGGAACTCTGAACACTGAAGCTTTCTTT.

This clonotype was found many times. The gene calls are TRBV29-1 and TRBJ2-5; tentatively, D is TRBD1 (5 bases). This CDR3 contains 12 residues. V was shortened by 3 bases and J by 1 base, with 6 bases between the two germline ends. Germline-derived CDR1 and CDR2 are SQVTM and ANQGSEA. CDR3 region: CSVDRAQETQYF. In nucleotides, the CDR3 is TGCAGCGTTGACAGGGCCCAAGAGACCCAGTACTTC.

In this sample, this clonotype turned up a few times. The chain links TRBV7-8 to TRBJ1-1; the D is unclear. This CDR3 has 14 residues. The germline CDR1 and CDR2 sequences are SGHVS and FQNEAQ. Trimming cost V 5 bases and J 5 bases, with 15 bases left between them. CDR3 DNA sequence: TGTGCCAGCAGCCCGGTGGAGGTGGGAACTGAAGCTTTCTTT. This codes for CASSPVEVGTEAFF.

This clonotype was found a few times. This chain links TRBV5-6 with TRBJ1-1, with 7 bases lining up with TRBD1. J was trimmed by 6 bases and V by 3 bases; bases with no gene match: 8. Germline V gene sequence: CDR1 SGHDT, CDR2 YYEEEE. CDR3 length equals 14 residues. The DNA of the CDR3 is TGTGCCAGCAGCTCGGGGACAGCAGGAGCTGAAGCTTTCTTT. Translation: CASSSGTAGAEAFF. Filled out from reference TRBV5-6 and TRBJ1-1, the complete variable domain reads DAGVTQSPTHLIKTRGQQVTLRCSPKSGHDTVSWYQQALGQGPQFIFQYYEEEERQRGNFPDRFSGHQFPNYSSELNVNALLLGDSALYLCASSSGTAGAEAFFGQGTRLTVV.

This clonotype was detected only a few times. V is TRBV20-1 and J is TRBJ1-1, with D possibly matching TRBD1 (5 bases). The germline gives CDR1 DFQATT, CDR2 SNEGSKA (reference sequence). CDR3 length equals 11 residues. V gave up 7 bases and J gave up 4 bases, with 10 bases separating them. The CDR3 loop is CSVDSGTEAFF. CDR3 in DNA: TGCAGTGTTGACAGCGGCACTGAAGCTTTCTTT.

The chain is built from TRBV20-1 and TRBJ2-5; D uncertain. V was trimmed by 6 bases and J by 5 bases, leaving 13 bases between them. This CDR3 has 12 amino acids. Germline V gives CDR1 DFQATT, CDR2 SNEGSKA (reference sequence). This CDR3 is CSARSRRETQYF. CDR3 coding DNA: TGCAGTGCCCGAAGCCGCAGGGAGACCCAGTACTTC.

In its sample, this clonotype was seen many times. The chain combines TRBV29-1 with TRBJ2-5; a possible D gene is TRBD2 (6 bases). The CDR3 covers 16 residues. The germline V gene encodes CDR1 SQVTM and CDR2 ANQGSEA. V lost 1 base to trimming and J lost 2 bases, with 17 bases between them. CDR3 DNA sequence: TGCAGCGTTGAAGTAGGCCGGTCTGGGACTCAAGAGACCCAGTACTTC. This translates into CSVEVGRSGTQETQYF.

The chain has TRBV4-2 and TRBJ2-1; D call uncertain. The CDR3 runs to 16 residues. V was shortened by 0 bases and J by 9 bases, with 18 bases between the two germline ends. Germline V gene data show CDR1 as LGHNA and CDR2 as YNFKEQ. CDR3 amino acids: CASSQEGLKPSSEQFF. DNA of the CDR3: TGTGCCAGCAGCCAAGAAGGGCTTAAACCATCCTCTGAGCAGTTCTTC.

In DNA form, the CDR3 reads TGTGCCAGCAGTCGCGCTGGGGGCGTCAATCAGCCCCAGCATTTT. Translated: CASSRAGGVNQPQHF. This rearrangement joins TRBV6-2 or TRBV6-3 to TRBJ1-5; D perhaps matches TRBD1 (6 bases). CDR1 MNHEY and CDR2 SVGEGT come from the germline V gene. The CDR3 covers 15 residues. Trimming took 5 bases from V and 3 from J, leaving 14 bases between them.

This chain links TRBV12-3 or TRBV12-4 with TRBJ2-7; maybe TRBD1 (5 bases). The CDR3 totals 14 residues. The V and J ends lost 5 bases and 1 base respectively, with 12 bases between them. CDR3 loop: CASSQGHQSYEQYF. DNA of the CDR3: TGTGCCAGCAGTCAAGGACATCAATCCTACGAGCAGTACTTC.

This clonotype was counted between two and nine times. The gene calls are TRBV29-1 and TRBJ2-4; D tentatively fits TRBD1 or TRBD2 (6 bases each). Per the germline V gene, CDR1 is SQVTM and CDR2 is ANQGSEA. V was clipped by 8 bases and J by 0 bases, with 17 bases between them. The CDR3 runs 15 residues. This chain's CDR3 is CSTKGGTVAKNIQYF. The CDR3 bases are TGCAGCACTAAAGGGGGGACTGTAGCCAAAAACATTCAGTACTTC.

CDR3 in DNA: TGTGCCAGCTCACCAGGCAGGTCGACCTACGAGCAGTACTTC. Its protein is CASSPGRSTYEQYF. The genes are TRBV18 and TRBJ2-7; D gene unclear. CDR1 and CDR2 (germline): KGHSH, LQKENI. With 2 bases removed from V and 2 bases from J, the gap between germline ends came to 10 bases. The CDR3 covers 14 residues.

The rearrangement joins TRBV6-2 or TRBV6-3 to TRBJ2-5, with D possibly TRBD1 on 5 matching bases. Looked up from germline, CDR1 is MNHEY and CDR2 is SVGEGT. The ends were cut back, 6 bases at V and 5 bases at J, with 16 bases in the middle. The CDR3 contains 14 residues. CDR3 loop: CASSLDTGIETQYF. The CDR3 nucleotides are TGTGCCAGCAGCCTCGACACAGGCATTGAGACCCAGTACTTC.

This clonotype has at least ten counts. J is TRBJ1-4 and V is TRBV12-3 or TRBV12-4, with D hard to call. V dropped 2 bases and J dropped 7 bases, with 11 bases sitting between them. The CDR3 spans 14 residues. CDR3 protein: CASSLTGGREKLFF. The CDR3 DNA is TGTGCCAGCAGTTTAACTGGAGGGCGTGAAAAACTGTTTTTT.